Included here is one TCR beta chain sequence, with context. Its matching antigen is unknown. The TRB libraries of cDNA were built by UMI-labeled 5' RACE. One entry per CDR3 protein, without DNA, is what TCRdb gives after re-calling the 5' RACE reads. With 70,000 to 95,000 distinct CDR3 sequences in the sample, the ten largest clones hold 1.7%. This sample was included in a study of CXCR3-negative and CXCR3-positive naive CD8 T cells. Study conclusions and caveats: TRB CDR3 properties indicated TCR strength, while surface CD5 was similar across naive subsets. Memory CD8+ T cell repertoires were far less diverse than both naive subsets.

Naive CD8+ T cells carried a CD45RO-CCR7+CD27+CD95- phenotype. The CDR3 consists of 15 residues. The germline V gene has CDR1 SGHRS and CDR2 YFSETQ. V is TRBV5-1 and J is TRBJ2-7; TCRdb lists TRBD1, though no DNA is available to test this call. This TCR derives from a human donor in good health. Some clones in this sample may be carry-over from other donors' samples. Material for sequencing was naive CXCR3- CD8+ T cells from blood. Subset given: CD45RO-CCR7+CD27+CD95- naive CD8+ T cells lacking CXCR3 (TNR3-). The CDR3 sequence: CASSLEGDRSYEQYF.